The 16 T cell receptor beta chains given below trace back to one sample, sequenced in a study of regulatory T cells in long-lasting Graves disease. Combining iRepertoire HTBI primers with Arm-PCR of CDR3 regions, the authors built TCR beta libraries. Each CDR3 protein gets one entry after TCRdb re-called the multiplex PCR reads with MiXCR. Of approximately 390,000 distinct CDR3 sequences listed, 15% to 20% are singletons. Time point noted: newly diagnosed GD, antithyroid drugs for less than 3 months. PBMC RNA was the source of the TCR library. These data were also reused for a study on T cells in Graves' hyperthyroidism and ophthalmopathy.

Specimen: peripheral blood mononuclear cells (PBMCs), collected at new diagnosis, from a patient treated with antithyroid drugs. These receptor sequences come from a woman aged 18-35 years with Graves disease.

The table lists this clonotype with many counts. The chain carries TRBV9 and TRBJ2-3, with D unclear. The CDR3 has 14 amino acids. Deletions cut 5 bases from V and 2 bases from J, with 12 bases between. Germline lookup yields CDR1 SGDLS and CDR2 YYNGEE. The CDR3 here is CASSSLVATDTQYF. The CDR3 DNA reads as TGTGCCAGCAGTTCCTTGGTAGCCACAGATACGCAGTATTTT.

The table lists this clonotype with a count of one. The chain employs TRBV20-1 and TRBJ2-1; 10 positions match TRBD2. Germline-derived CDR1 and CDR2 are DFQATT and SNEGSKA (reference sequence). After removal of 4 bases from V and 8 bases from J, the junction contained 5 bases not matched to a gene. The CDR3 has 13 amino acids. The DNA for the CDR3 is TGCAGTGCTAAGAGCGGGGGGGCCTATGAGCAGTTCTTC. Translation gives CSAKSGGAYEQFF.

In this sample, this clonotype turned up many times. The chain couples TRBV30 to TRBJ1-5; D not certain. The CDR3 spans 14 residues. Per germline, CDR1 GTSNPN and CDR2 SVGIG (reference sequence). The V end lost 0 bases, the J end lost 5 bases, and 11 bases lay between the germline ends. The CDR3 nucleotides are TGTGCCTGGAGTGTAAATCCCCGTGATCAGCCCCAGCATTTT. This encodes CAWSVNPRDQPQHF.

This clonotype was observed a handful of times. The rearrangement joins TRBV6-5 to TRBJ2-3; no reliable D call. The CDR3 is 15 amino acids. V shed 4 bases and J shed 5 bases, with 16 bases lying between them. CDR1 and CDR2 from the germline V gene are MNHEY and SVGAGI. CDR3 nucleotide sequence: TGTGCCAGCAGTTTATGGGGTAAAGAACTAGATACGCAGTATTTT. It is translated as CASSLWGKELDTQYF.

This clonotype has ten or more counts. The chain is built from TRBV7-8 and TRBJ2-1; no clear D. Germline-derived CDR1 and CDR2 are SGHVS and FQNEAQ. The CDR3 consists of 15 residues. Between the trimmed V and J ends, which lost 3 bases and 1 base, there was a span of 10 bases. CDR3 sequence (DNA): TGTGCCAGCAGCTTGGTTGAAGGGTCCTACAATGAGCAGTTCTTC. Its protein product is CASSLVEGSYNEQFF.

CDR3 protein: CASSIVSVRNTEAFF. The CDR3 nucleotides read TGTGCCAGTAGTATAGTAAGCGTGAGGAACACTGAAGCTTTCTTT. This chain joins TRBV19 and TRBJ1-1; no reliable D call. The CDR3 spans 15 residues. Germline loops: CDR1 LNHDA, CDR2 SQIVND (reference sequence). Trimming took 1 base from V and 1 from J, leaving 10 bases between them.

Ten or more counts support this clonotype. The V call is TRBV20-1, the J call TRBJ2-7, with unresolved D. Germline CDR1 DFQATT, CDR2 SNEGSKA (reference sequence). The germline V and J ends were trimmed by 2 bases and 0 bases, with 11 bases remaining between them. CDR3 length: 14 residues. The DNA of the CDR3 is TGCAGTGCTAGACGTCTTCTCGACTCCTACGAGCAGTACTTC. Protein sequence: CSARRLLDSYEQYF.

CDR3 protein: CASSQDQSRGQNTEAFF. The CDR3 nucleotides are TGCGCCAGCAGCCAAGACCAAAGTAGGGGACAGAACACTGAAGCTTTCTTT. V and J are TRBV4-1 and TRBJ1-1; the D gene is possibly TRBD1 (6 bases). Per germline, CDR1 MGHRA and CDR2 YSYEKL. V was cut by 0 bases and J by 1 base, with 15 bases left in between. The CDR3 is 17 residues long.

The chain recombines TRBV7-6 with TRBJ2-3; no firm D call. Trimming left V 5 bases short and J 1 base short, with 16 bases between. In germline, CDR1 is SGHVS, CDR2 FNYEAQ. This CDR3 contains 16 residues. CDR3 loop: CASSRTPLQGTDTQYF. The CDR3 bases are TGTGCCAGCAGCCGAACTCCCCTCCAAGGCACAGATACGCAGTATTTT.

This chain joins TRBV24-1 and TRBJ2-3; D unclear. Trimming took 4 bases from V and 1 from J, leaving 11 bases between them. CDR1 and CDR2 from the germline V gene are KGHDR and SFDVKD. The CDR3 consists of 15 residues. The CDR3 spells CATSDSPRGTDTQYF. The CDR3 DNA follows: TGTGCCACCAGTGACTCACCACGGGGCACAGATACGCAGTATTTT.

The CDR3 sequence is CASSLVAGKYEQYF. In DNA form, the CDR3 reads TGTGCCAGCAGCTTAGTTGCGGGAAAGTACGAGCAGTACTTC. The chain links TRBV7-6 to TRBJ2-7, with a tentative D call TRBD2 (6 bases). This CDR3 spans 14 amino acids. Trimming stripped 1 base from V and 4 bases from J, with 11 bases between. Germline CDR1 reads SGHVS; CDR2 reads FNYEAQ.

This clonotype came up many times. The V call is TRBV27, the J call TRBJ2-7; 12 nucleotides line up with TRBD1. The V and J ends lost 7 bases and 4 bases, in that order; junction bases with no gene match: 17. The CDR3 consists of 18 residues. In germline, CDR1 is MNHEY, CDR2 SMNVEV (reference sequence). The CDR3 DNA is TGTGCCAGCATGGTACTCGGGACAGGGGGCCCAAATCCATACGAGCAGTACTTC. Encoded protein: CASMVLGTGGPNPYEQYF.

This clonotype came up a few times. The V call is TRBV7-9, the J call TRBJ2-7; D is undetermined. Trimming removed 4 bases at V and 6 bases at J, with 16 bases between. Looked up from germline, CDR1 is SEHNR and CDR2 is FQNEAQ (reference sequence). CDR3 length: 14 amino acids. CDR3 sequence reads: CASSWGAPPSEQYF. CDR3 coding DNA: TGTGCCAGCAGCTGGGGTGCGCCACCCAGCGAGCAGTACTTC.

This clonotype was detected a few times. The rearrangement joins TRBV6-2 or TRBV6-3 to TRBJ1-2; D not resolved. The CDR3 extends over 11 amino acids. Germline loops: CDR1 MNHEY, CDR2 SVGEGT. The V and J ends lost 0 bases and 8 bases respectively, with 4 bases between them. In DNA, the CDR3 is TGTGCCAGCAGTTACTCCTCAGGCTACACCTTC. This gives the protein CASSYSSGYTF.

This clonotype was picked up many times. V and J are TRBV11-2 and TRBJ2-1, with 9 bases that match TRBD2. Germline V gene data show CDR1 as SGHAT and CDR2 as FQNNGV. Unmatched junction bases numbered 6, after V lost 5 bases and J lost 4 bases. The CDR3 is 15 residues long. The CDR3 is CASSPPGLAYNEQFF. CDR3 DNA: TGTGCCAGCAGCCCTCCGGGACTAGCATACAATGAGCAGTTCTTC.

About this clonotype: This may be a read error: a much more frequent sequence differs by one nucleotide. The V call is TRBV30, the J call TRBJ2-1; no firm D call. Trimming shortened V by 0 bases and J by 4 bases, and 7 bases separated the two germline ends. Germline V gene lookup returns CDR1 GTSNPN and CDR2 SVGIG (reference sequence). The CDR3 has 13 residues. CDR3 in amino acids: CAWSVILYNEQFF. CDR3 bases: TGTGCCTGGAGTGTAATCCTATACAATGAGCAGTTCTTC.